This section outlines one T cell receptor (beta chain) sequence together with its context. Its binding antigen is unknown. Base qualities are not at hand, and no much larger clone is one base apart. Genomic DNA was isolated from the sorted cells so that the TCRbeta CDR3 region could be sequenced. TCRbeta CDR3 regions were sequenced using the immunoSEQ Assay. TCRdb provides this immuneACCESS table in a form limited to in-frame rearrangements. Some clones are lacking; in checked studies, under half of them reflect an unresolved V gene, and why the rest are absent is not known. Across this sample there are over 30,000 clones, with 84% seen only once. The top ten hold 1.5% to 2% of the sample. Via the germline V gene, CDR1 is MNHEY and CDR2 SVGAGI. The V and J ends are trimmed by 8 bases and 7 bases, leaving 9 bases between them. From its cysteine to its phenylalanine, the CDR3 spans 12 amino acids. Solely the CDR3 DNA is kept, with 36 bases framed from the first base.

Patients with a history of autoimmune disease or receiving systemic immunosuppression were excluded from the trial. Peripheral blood for TCR sequencing was drawn from every dose cohort at baseline, at cycle 4 day 1 and at cycle 7 day 1. Samples were obtained from an open-label, multicenter, first-in-human phase I dose-escalation trial of ivuxolimab. Adults with locally advanced or metastatic melanoma, renal cell, hepatocellular, or head and neck squamous cell carcinoma were enrolled in the trial. Before TCR sequencing, CD4+ T cells and CD8+ T cells were sorted from peripheral blood as separate populations. This record belongs to a study of OX40 agonist ivuxolimab in advanced cancers. Regarding the complete study: Ivuxolimab was an agonistic, fully human IgG2 monoclonal antibody directed against OX40 (CD134), a costimulatory receptor. Intravenous ivuxolimab was administered to patients every 2 weeks at six dose levels: 0.01, 0.1, 0.3, 1.5, 3 and 10 mg/kg. Of the 52 patients in dose escalation, about 20 had hepatocellular carcinoma, about 15 had melanoma, 9 had renal cell carcinoma and 9 had head and neck cancer. A male proportion of 82.7% and a mean age of approximately 62 years, ranging from 23 to 79, were recorded for the dose-escalation cohort. Prior anti-PD-1, anti-PD-L1 or anti-CTLA-4 therapy was permitted, and checkpoint inhibitors had been received by around 40% of dose-escalation patients. Three dose-escalation patients achieved partial responses, one with hepatocellular carcinoma and two with cutaneous melanoma. The point of sequencing TCRbeta in the periphery was to test whether ivuxolimab changed TCR sequence diversity and drove clonal T-cell expansion. The paper covers the monotherapy dose-escalation part of the phase I ivuxolimab trial, which included N ≈ 52 patients.

Study-wide findings and limitations: At doses of 0.1 to 3.0 mg/kg, clonal expansion of both CD4+ and CD8+ T cells in blood was seen between baseline and week 6. In the 0.1-3.0 mg/kg groups, partial responders were among the patients with the lowest normalized peripheral clonal expansion, particularly in CD8+ T cells. Antigen specificity was not determined for the clonally expanded peripheral T cells. Low levels of normalized T-cell clonal expansion were also seen in some patients who did not respond. After ivuxolimab, more expanded clones were found on average in CD8+ T cells than in CD4+ T cells.

In this chain, TRBV6-5 is recombined with TRBJ1-6; too little of a D gene remains to name it. The starting material was CD4+ or CD8+ T cells sorted from blood, obtained in a trial of the OX40 agonist ivuxolimab. The source is an adult with an advanced solid tumor such as melanoma, head and neck, liver or kidney cancer. In nucleotide form, the sequence is TGTGCCAGCCGGACCCAAAATTCACCCCTCCACTTT. This encodes CASRTQNSPLHF.